A selection of T cell receptor beta chains follows, all from one sample in a study of identical twins. TCRdb analysed the 5' RACE reads with MiXCR anew, one entry per CDR3 protein. The sample consists of approximately 190,000 distinct CDR3 sequences, approximately 16% of them appearing once. This same sample was also part of a study on T cells expressing NK-cell markers.

The specimen was CD8+ T cells sorted from blood. Source of these receptors: a woman between 18 and 30 years old in good health. CDR3s include the opening cysteine and the closing phenylalanine or tryptophan. The order of the fields is V gene, clone size, D gene, J gene, CDR3 DNA, CDR3 protein. D genes are given only for firm matches. Size values are once, few and many counts, or a class for expanded clones, and some rows have none.

TRBV15	.	.	TRBJ2-2	TGTGCCACCAGCATTACCACCGGGACCGGTAACACCGGGGAGCTGTTTTTT	CATSITTGTGNTGELFF
TRBV9	few	TRBD1	TRBJ1-1	TGTGCCAGCAGCGTTGGGACAGCCTCGCAGTCTGAAGCTTTCTTT	CASSVGTASQSEAFF
TRBV3-1	.	.	TRBJ1-1	TGTGCCAGCAGCCAAAGGCGGGGTCGTGAAGCTTTCTTT	CASSQRRGREAFF
TRBV12-3/TRBV12-4	.	.	TRBJ2-2	TGTGCCAGCACTTCTAGCAGTTCAGGGGAGCTGTTTTTT	CASTSSSSGELFF
TRBV12-5	.	TRBD2	TRBJ2-3	TGTGCTAGTGAGTGGGGTCGACTAGCCCGCACAGATACGCAGTATTTT	CASEWGRLARTDTQYF
TRBV14	many	.	TRBJ2-1	TGTGCCAGCAGCCGAGCCTCCTACAATGAGCAGTTCTTC	CASSRASYNEQFF
TRBV18	.	TRBD1	TRBJ2-7	TGTGCCAGCTCACCCGGACAGGACGCCTACGAGCAGTACTTC	CASSPGQDAYEQYF
TRBV27	.	TRBD2	TRBJ2-7	TGTGCCAGCAGTTTAAGCGGGATTGTCTACGAGCAGTACTTC	CASSLSGIVYEQYF
TRBV4-3	.	.	TRBJ1-2	TGCGCCAGCAGCCAAATAGGTGGCAGGGAGGGCTACACCTTC	CASSQIGGREGYTF
TRBV25-1	few	TRBD1	TRBJ1-4	TGTGCCAGCAGTGCGAACAGGGGAGACGAAAAACTGTTTTTT	CASSANRGDEKLFF
TRBV4-1	.	TRBD2	TRBJ2-1	TGCGCCAGCAGCCAAGATCTGGCGGGAGGATTGGATGAGCAGTTCTTC	CASSQDLAGGLDEQFF
TRBV12-3/TRBV12-4	few	.	TRBJ1-1	TGTGCCAGCAGCCGTACCCCCGAGGGTCCTGAAGCTTTCTTT	CASSRTPEGPEAFF
TRBV10-3	.	TRBD1	TRBJ2-2	TGTGCCATCAGTGAGAGGGGGACAGGGATATCCGGGGAGCTGTTTTTT	CAISERGTGISGELFF
TRBV29-1	few	TRBD2	TRBJ2-7	TGCAGCGTCGGAGGCCATCTAGCGGGAGATAGATACGAGCAGTACTTC	CSVGGHLAGDRYEQYF
TRBV15	.	TRBD2	TRBJ2-1	TGTGCCACCAGCAGTGGTCTGGCGGGAGTCGCCAATGAGCAGTTCTTC	CATSSGLAGVANEQFF
TRBV12-3/TRBV12-4	few	.	TRBJ2-1	TGTGCCAGCGCCCAAGTGGGGTACAACAATGAGCAGTTCTTC	CASAQVGYNNEQFF
TRBV3-1	.	TRBD1	TRBJ2-7	TGTGCCAGCAGCCAAGGGACAGGGATCGAGAGCTCCTACGAGCAGTACTTC	CASSQGTGIESSYEQYF
TRBV11-2	few	.	TRBJ2-5	TGTGCCAGCAGCTTACAAGGGGATCCGTACTTC	CASSLQGDPYF
TRBV6-1	.	TRBD2	TRBJ2-3	TGTGCCACCGGGACTAGGTTTGGAGATACGCAGTATTTT	CATGTRFGDTQYF
TRBV7-6	.	.	TRBJ2-7	TGTGCCAGCAGCTTAGCTGGGACCCACGAGCAGTACTTC	CASSLAGTHEQYF
TRBV9	many	.	TRBJ2-3	TGTGCCAGCAGCCCTCAACCCAGTACGCAGTATTTT	CASSPQPSTQYF
TRBV11-1	.	TRBD2	TRBJ2-5	TGTGCCAGCAGCCCCCCTCCCTCTACTAGCGGGGAGGTCCAAGAGACCCAGTACTTC	CASSPPPSTSGEVQETQYF
TRBV11-2	.	.	TRBJ2-3	TGTGCCAGCAGCTTTTGGGGTAGGGAAGATACGCAGTATTTT	CASSFWGREDTQYF
TRBV12-3/TRBV12-4	.	.	TRBJ2-6	TGTGCCAGCAGTTTCAGGGTTCCTGGGGCCAACGTCCTGACTTTC	CASSFRVPGANVLTF
TRBV25-1	.	.	TRBJ2-2	TGTGCCAGCAGTGAATGGGGCAGGGTGAACACCGGGGAGCTGTTTTTT	CASSEWGRVNTGELFF
TRBV29-1	.	TRBD2	TRBJ2-7	TGCAGCGTTGTAGCGGGAGCCCCCTACGAGCAGTACTTC	CSVVAGAPYEQYF
TRBV11-2	few	.	TRBJ2-3	TGTGCCAGCAGCTTCCCAGGGTTCGGCACAGATACGCAGTATTTT	CASSFPGFGTDTQYF
TRBV4-3	.	.	TRBJ2-3	TGCGCCAGCAGCCTCTTTATACAGGGAGGTCTTGCAGATACGCAGTATTTT	CASSLFIQGGLADTQYF
TRBV7-2	.	TRBD2	TRBJ2-1	TGTGCCAGCAGCTTTCTAGCGGGAGAAAAATTCTTC	CASSFLAGEKFF
TRBV9	few	TRBD2	TRBJ2-3	TGTGCCAGCAGCGTGCCCCTCGAGGGGAGGGACCCAGATACGCAGTATTTT	CASSVPLEGRDPDTQYF
TRBV14	few	.	TRBJ1-2	TGTGCCAGCAGCCAAGGGCAGGGAAGTGGCTACACCTTC	CASSQGQGSGYTF
TRBV7-6	few	.	TRBJ1-5	TGTGCCAGCAGCGCACTCAGGGGTTCTCAGCCCCAGCATTTT	CASSALRGSQPQHF
TRBV30	.	.	TRBJ2-7	TGTGCCTGGTTACCGGGCTCCTACGAGCAGTACTTC	CAWLPGSYEQYF
TRBV2	few	.	TRBJ1-1	TGTGCCAGCAGTGAAGTTCCAGGAACGAACACTGAAGCTTTCTTT	CASSEVPGTNTEAFF
TRBV12-5	few	.	TRBJ1-1	TGTGCTAGTGGTTTCTCCGGGACAGAAGCTTTCTTT	CASGFSGTEAFF
TRBV7-8	few	.	TRBJ2-3	TGTGCCACCGGCAGTGGGGCAGATACGCAGTATTTT	CATGSGADTQYF
TRBV4-1	.	.	TRBJ1-1	TGCGCCAGCAGCCAAGAGGTTGGACGGCCTGTTGAAGCTTTCTTT	CASSQEVGRPVEAFF
TRBV9	.	TRBD1	TRBJ1-3	TGTGCCAGCAGCGCTACTCACAGGGGGCGGCTTGGAAACACCATATATTTT	CASSATHRGRLGNTIYF
TRBV4-1	.	.	TRBJ2-7	TGCGCCAGCAGCCAATTCGGGGGTTCTAGTGAGCAGTACTTC	CASSQFGGSSEQYF
TRBV20-1	many	TRBD2	TRBJ2-1	TGCAGTGCTTCAGGACTAGCGGGAGTAAATGAGCAGTTCTTC	CSASGLAGVNEQFF
TRBV12-3/TRBV12-4	.	TRBD1	TRBJ2-7	TGTGCCAGCAGTTTCTCGACAGGGAACGAGCAGTACTTC	CASSFSTGNEQYF
TRBV20-1	.	TRBD2	TRBJ2-1	TGCAGTGCTAGAGATAAGGGCCGACTAGCGGGGGGGCCGGGTGAGCAGTTCTTC	CSARDKGRLAGGPGEQFF
TRBV12-3/TRBV12-4	few	TRBD2	TRBJ2-2	TGTGCCAGCAGTTCCTGGGTAGCGGGAGTGAGTACCGGGGAGCTGTTTTTT	CASSSWVAGVSTGELFF
TRBV20-1	few	.	TRBJ2-3	TGCAGTGCTAGTAAGGGGACTTTCTTCACAGATACGCAGTATTTT	CSASKGTFFTDTQYF
TRBV12-3/TRBV12-4	few	.	TRBJ2-2	TGTGCCAGCAGTTTTTCGGTCGGGAACACCGGGGAGCTGTTTTTT	CASSFSVGNTGELFF
TRBV7-9	few	.	TRBJ2-7	TGTGCCAGCAGCTTAGTGGGGGGAGACTACGAGCAGTACTTC	CASSLVGGDYEQYF
TRBV10-1	.	.	TRBJ2-1	TGCGCCAGCAGTGAGTCAAGGGGGTCGGGTCGTAGCTCCTACAATGAGCAGTTCTTC	CASSESRGSGRSSYNEQFF
TRBV19	few	.	TRBJ1-5	TGTGCCAGTACCTGGGGCGGAGGTTCTCGGGAGCCCCAGCATTTT	CASTWGGGSREPQHF
TRBV12-5	.	.	TRBJ1-1	TGTGCTAGTGGCCAATGGGGGGGGGACACTGAAGCTTTCTTT	CASGQWGGDTEAFF
TRBV4-3	.	TRBD2	TRBJ2-1	TGCGCCAGCAGCACCGGACTAGCGGGAGGAAGTTACAATGAGCAGTTCTTC	CASSTGLAGGSYNEQFF
TRBV13	.	.	TRBJ2-7	TGTGCCAGCAGCTCCCCAGTAGACGGCTGGAGAGAGCAGTACTTC	CASSSPVDGWREQYF
TRBV11-2	.	.	TRBJ1-1	TGTGCCAGCAGCTGGGGCGCTTATGGCGGAATGAACACTGAAGCTTTCTTT	CASSWGAYGGMNTEAFF
TRBV9	few	TRBD1	TRBJ1-2	TGTGCCAGCAGCGTAACCTACAGGGGGGATGGCTACACCTTC	CASSVTYRGDGYTF